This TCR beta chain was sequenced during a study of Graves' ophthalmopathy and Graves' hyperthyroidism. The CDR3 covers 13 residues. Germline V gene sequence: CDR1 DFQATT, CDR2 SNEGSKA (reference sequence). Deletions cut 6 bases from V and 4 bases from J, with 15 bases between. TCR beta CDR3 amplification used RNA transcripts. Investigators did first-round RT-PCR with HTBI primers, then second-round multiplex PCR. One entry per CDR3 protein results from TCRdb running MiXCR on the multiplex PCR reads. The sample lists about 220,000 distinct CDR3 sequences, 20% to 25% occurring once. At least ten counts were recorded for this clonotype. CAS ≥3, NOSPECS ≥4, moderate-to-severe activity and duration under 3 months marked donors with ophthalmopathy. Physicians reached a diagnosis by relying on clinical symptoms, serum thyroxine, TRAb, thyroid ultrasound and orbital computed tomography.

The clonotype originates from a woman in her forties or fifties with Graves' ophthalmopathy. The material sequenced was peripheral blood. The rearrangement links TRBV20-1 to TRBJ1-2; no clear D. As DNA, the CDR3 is TGCAGTGCCTTAGGCAGGAACTCCTATGGCTACACCTTC. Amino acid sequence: CSALGRNSYGYTF.